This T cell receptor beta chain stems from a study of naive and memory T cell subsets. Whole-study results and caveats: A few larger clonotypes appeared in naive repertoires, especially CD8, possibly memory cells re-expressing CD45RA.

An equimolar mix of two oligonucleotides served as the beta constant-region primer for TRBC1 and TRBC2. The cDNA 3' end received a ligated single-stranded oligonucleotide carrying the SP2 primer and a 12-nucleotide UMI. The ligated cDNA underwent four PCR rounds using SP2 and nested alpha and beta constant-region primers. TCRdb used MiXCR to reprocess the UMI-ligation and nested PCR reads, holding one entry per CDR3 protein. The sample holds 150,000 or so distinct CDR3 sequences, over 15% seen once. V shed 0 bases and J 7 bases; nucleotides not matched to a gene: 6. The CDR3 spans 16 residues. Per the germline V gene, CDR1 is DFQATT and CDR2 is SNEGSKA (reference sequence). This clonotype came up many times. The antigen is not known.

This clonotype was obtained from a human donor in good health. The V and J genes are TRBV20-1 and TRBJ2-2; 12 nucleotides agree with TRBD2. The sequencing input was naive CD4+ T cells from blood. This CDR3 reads CSARDPSGRVGGELFF. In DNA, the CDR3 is TGCAGTGCTAGAGACCCTAGCGGGAGGGTTGGCGGGGAGCTGTTTTTT.